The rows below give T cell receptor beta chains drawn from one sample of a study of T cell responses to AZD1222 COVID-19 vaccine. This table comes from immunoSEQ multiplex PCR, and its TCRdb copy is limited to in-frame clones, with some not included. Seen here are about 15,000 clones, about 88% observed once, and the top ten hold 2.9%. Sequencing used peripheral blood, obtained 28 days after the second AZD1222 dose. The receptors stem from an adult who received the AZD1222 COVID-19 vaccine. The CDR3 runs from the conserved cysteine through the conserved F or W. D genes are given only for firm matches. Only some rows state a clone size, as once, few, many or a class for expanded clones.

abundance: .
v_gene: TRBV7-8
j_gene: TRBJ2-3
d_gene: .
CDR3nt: TGTGCCAGCAGCCGGGGATCCGAGAACACAGATACGCAGTATTTT
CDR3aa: CASSRGSENTDTQYF

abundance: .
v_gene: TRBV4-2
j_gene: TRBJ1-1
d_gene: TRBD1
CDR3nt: TGTGCCAGCAGCCTTGGAGGGGGCGCGACTGAAGCTTTCTTT
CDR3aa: CASSLGGGATEAFF

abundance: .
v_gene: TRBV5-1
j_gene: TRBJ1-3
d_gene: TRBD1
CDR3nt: TGCGCCAGCAGCTTGGAAGGGGGCCCTGGAAACACCATATATTTT
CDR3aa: CASSLEGGPGNTIYF

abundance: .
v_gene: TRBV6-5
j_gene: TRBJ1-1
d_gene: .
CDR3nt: TGTGCCAGCACCGGAGGAGGCTGGGGGACTGAAGCTTTCTTT
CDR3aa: CASTGGGWGTEAFF

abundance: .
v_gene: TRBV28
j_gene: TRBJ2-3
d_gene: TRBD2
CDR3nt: TGTGCCAGCGGCTCCCCCAGTTTATTGGGGTCTAGCGGGGATTTT
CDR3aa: CASGSPSLLGSSGDF

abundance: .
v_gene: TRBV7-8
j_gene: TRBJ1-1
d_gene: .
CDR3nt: TGTGCCAGCAGCTTACAGGGAGCAAACACTGAAGCTTTCTTT
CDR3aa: CASSLQGANTEAFF

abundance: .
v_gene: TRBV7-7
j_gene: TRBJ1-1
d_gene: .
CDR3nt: TGTGCTAGCAGCTTCCGACAGAACACTGAAGCTTTCTTT
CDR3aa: CASSFRQNTEAFF

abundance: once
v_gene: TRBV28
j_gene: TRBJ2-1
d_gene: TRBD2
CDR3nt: TGTGCCAGCAGTTCGGTAGCGGGGGGGCGGAATGAGCAGTTCTTC
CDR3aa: CASSSVAGGRNEQFF

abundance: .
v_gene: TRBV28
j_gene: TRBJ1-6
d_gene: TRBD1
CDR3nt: TGTGCCAGCAGTTTACGGGACAGGGCTCATTCACCCCTCCACTTT
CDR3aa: CASSLRDRAHSPLHF

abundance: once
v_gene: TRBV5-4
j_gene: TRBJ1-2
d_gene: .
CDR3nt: TGTGCCAGCACCCCGGGGGGGAACAGGGACTATGGCTACACCTTC
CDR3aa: CASTPGGNRDYGYTF

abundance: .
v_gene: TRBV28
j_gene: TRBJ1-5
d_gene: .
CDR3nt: TGTGCCAGCAGTTTACAGGGGAAAGGTCAGCCCCAGCATTTT
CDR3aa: CASSLQGKGQPQHF